This T cell receptor (beta chain) stems from a study of response to subunit inactivated influenza vaccine. This clonotype was observed a handful of times. Its antigen is not identified. Regarding the study as a whole: The authors put forward the suggestion that each seasonal influenza vaccination may bring in only a limited number of new T cells.

TCRdb redid the calling of the RT-PCR reads with MiXCR, one entry per CDR3 protein. The sample includes a few hundred thousand distinct CDR3 sequences, roughly 15% seen only once; the top ten take around 10%. Looked up from germline, CDR1 is DFQATT and CDR2 is SNEGSKA (reference sequence). The CDR3 has 14 residues. V lost 3 bases and J lost 7, with 19 bases in between. The sequencing used PBMCs from blood, collected less than 13 days after vaccination. The J gene is TRBJ2-7, the V gene TRBV20-1, with a tentative D call TRBD2 (6 bases). This clonotype originated in a man aged 50-60 years who received an inactivated influenza vaccine. CDR3 nucleotides: TGCAGTGCTAGTCGCGGGGAATACTACTGGGAGCAGTACTTC. Encoded protein: CSASRGEYYWEQYF.